This is a list of T cell receptor beta chains from one sample in a study of blood T cell repertoires in COVID-19. Produced via immunoSEQ multiplex PCR; TCRdb's table is partial and in-frame only. The data contain 100,000 to 150,000 clones, approximately 90% of them singletons. The sample consisted of peripheral blood. The receptors shown here come from a man aged 65 to 85 with active COVID-19. The CDR3 runs from the conserved cysteine through the conserved F or W. Each record gives: CDR3 DNA, CDR3 protein, D gene, clone size, V gene, J gene. A D gene is named only where the DNA matches it firmly. Rows give clone size only sometimes, using once, few, many, or a class for an expanded clone.

CDR3nt: TGTGCCAGCAGCCCGGGACTAGCGGGAGGTTGGGAGCAGTTCTTC
CDR3aa: CASSPGLAGGWEQFF
d_gene: TRBD2
abundance: .
v_gene: TRBV5-6
j_gene: TRBJ2-1

CDR3nt: TGTGCCAGTAGTACGGGACTAGCGGGGGAGCAGTTCTTC
CDR3aa: CASSTGLAGEQFF
d_gene: TRBD2
abundance: .
v_gene: TRBV19
j_gene: TRBJ2-1

CDR3nt: TGTGCCAGCAGTTTTGCCCAGGCGAACACCGGGGAGCTGTTTTTT
CDR3aa: CASSFAQANTGELFF
d_gene: .
abundance: .
v_gene: TRBV28
j_gene: TRBJ2-2

CDR3nt: TGTGCCAGCAGCAATCGGGACAGCGTGCTTGAAGCTTTCTTT
CDR3aa: CASSNRDSVLEAFF
d_gene: TRBD1
abundance: .
v_gene: TRBV7-6
j_gene: TRBJ1-1

CDR3nt: TGTGCCATCAGGACAGGGGGCACTGGGGCCAACGTCCTGACTTTC
CDR3aa: CAIRTGGTGANVLTF
d_gene: TRBD1
abundance: .
v_gene: TRBV24-1
j_gene: TRBJ2-6

CDR3nt: TGTGCCAGCAGCCAAGATGTAGCGGGAGGTGGGGAGACCCAGTACTTC
CDR3aa: CASSQDVAGGGETQYF
d_gene: TRBD2
abundance: .
v_gene: TRBV4-2
j_gene: TRBJ2-5

CDR3nt: TGCGCCAGCAGGACTAGCGGGACCCTCTCCTACAATGAGCAGTTCTTC
CDR3aa: CASRTSGTLSYNEQFF
d_gene: TRBD2
abundance: .
v_gene: TRBV5-1
j_gene: TRBJ2-1

CDR3nt: TGTGCCAGTAGTATAGATCGGGGGGTGAACCGCCTGCAGTATTTT
CDR3aa: CASSIDRGVNRLQYF
d_gene: TRBD2
abundance: .
v_gene: TRBV19
j_gene: TRBJ2-3

CDR3nt: TGTGCCAGCAGTACAGAATTCAGGGGGCGCGGCGATTCACCCCTCCACTTT
CDR3aa: CASSTEFRGRGDSPLHF
d_gene: TRBD1
abundance: once
v_gene: TRBV6-2/TRBV6-3
j_gene: TRBJ1-6

CDR3nt: TGTGCCAGTAGTATTGGCCCAGTGGATTCACCCCTCCACTTT
CDR3aa: CASSIGPVDSPLHF
d_gene: .
abundance: .
v_gene: TRBV19
j_gene: TRBJ1-6

CDR3nt: TGTGCCAGCAGTTTGACAGGGGGCTCCTATGGCTACACCTTC
CDR3aa: CASSLTGGSYGYTF
d_gene: TRBD1
abundance: .
v_gene: TRBV6-2/TRBV6-3
j_gene: TRBJ1-2

CDR3nt: TGTGCCAGCAGTAAGGGACAGGTGCGAACCGGGGAGCTGTTTTTT
CDR3aa: CASSKGQVRTGELFF
d_gene: TRBD1
abundance: .
v_gene: TRBV6-5
j_gene: TRBJ2-2

CDR3nt: TGTGCCAGCAGCGTAGGGGACAGTTCGAACACTGAAGCTTTCTTT
CDR3aa: CASSVGDSSNTEAFF
d_gene: TRBD1
abundance: .
v_gene: TRBV9
j_gene: TRBJ1-1

CDR3nt: TGTGCCAGCAGCCAAGAGGGCCAAGCCTCCTATGGCTACACCTTC
CDR3aa: CASSQEGQASYGYTF
d_gene: .
abundance: .
v_gene: TRBV4-2
j_gene: TRBJ1-2

CDR3nt: TGCAGCGTTGCAGGACAGGGGTATTCATATGGCTACACCTTC
CDR3aa: CSVAGQGYSYGYTF
d_gene: TRBD1
abundance: .
v_gene: TRBV29-1
j_gene: TRBJ1-2

CDR3nt: TGTGCCAGCAGCACCGGGACAGGGGGCTCCGAGCAGTACTTC
CDR3aa: CASSTGTGGSEQYF
d_gene: TRBD1
abundance: .
v_gene: TRBV5-5
j_gene: TRBJ2-7

CDR3nt: TGTGCCAGCAGCGGACAGGGGGTTTTTGGTCAGCCCCAGCATTTT
CDR3aa: CASSGQGVFGQPQHF
d_gene: TRBD1
abundance: .
v_gene: TRBV25-1
j_gene: TRBJ1-5

CDR3nt: TGCGCCAGCAGCAGAGTCCCGGGACAGAGCGTAGGCGCCGGGGAGCTGTTTTTT
CDR3aa: CASSRVPGQSVGAGELFF
d_gene: TRBD1
abundance: .
v_gene: TRBV5-1
j_gene: TRBJ2-2

CDR3nt: TGCGCCAGCAGCTTGGGGGACACGCAAGAGACCCAGTACTTC
CDR3aa: CASSLGDTQETQYF
d_gene: .
abundance: .
v_gene: TRBV5-1
j_gene: TRBJ2-5

CDR3nt: TGTGCCAGCAGCTTTACGGCAGGGGGCTTGTCCGGGGAGCTGTTTTTT
CDR3aa: CASSFTAGGLSGELFF
d_gene: TRBD1
abundance: .
v_gene: TRBV5-4
j_gene: TRBJ2-2

CDR3nt: TGCAGCGTTGAGGGGTGGGGACAGGGTACTTCACCCCTCCACTTT
CDR3aa: CSVEGWGQGTSPLHF
d_gene: TRBD1
abundance: .
v_gene: TRBV29-1
j_gene: TRBJ1-6

CDR3nt: TGCGCCAGCAGTGACCCGGACAGGGCTGAAGCTTTCTTT
CDR3aa: CASSDPDRAEAFF
d_gene: TRBD1
abundance: .
v_gene: TRBV10-1
j_gene: TRBJ1-1

CDR3nt: TGTGCCAGCAGCAGACAGGGGGAACAGCCCCAGCATTTT
CDR3aa: CASSRQGEQPQHF
d_gene: TRBD1
abundance: .
v_gene: TRBV9
j_gene: TRBJ1-5

CDR3nt: TGTGCCAGCAGCTTTGGGACAGGGACCCTCGGAGAGACCCAGTACTTC
CDR3aa: CASSFGTGTLGETQYF
d_gene: TRBD1
abundance: .
v_gene: TRBV5-8
j_gene: TRBJ2-5

CDR3nt: TGTGCCACCAGCCCGGACAGGGTGAACTATAATTCACCCCTCCACTTT
CDR3aa: CATSPDRVNYNSPLHF
d_gene: TRBD1
abundance: once
v_gene: TRBV15
j_gene: TRBJ1-6

CDR3nt: TGTGCCAGCAGCTTGACTAGCGGGAGAAGTGAGCAGTTCTTC
CDR3aa: CASSLTSGRSEQFF
d_gene: TRBD2
abundance: .
v_gene: TRBV7-3
j_gene: TRBJ2-1

CDR3nt: TGTGCCTGGAGTTTCGGGCAGGGGCACGAGCAGTACTTC
CDR3aa: CAWSFGQGHEQYF
d_gene: .
abundance: once
v_gene: TRBV30
j_gene: TRBJ2-7

CDR3nt: TGTGCCAGTACTCCCACCGGGACACACAGCACAGATACGCAGTATTTT
CDR3aa: CASTPTGTHSTDTQYF
d_gene: .
abundance: .
v_gene: TRBV19
j_gene: TRBJ2-3

CDR3nt: TGTGCCAGCAGGGACAGTGCCCTCCCTGGGGCCAACGTCCTGACTTTC
CDR3aa: CASRDSALPGANVLTF
d_gene: .
abundance: .
v_gene: TRBV6-6
j_gene: TRBJ2-6

CDR3nt: TGCGCCAGCAGTGAGGGCCAGACATCCATAATGAACACTGAAGCTTTCTTT
CDR3aa: CASSEGQTSIMNTEAFF
d_gene: .
abundance: .
v_gene: TRBV10-2
j_gene: TRBJ1-1

CDR3nt: TGTGCCAGCAGCCCAGGGGGACAGGGGGCTGGTGAGCAGTTCTTC
CDR3aa: CASSPGGQGAGEQFF
d_gene: TRBD1
abundance: .
v_gene: TRBV28
j_gene: TRBJ2-1

CDR3nt: TGCGCCAGCAGCAGAACTACCTACAATGAGCAGTTCTTC
CDR3aa: CASSRTTYNEQFF
d_gene: .
abundance: .
v_gene: TRBV5-1
j_gene: TRBJ2-1

CDR3nt: TGTGCCAGCAGCTTAGAGGGAGACCCCGGGGAGCTGTTTTTT
CDR3aa: CASSLEGDPGELFF
d_gene: .
abundance: .
v_gene: TRBV7-3
j_gene: TRBJ2-2

CDR3nt: TGTGCCAGCAGCTTGAGACAGACAACCACTGAAGCTTTCTTT
CDR3aa: CASSLRQTTTEAFF
d_gene: .
abundance: once
v_gene: TRBV5-5
j_gene: TRBJ1-1

CDR3nt: TGTGCCACCCAGGGGATCGAAACCAAAAACATTCAGTACTTC
CDR3aa: CATQGIETKNIQYF
d_gene: .
abundance: .
v_gene: TRBV6-5
j_gene: TRBJ2-4

CDR3nt: TGTGCCAGCAGAGGACAGAGGAAAGGCTACACCTTC
CDR3aa: CASRGQRKGYTF
d_gene: .
abundance: .
v_gene: TRBV6-5
j_gene: TRBJ1-2

CDR3nt: TGCGCCAGCAGCCAAGATTGGGGCAACGAGCAGTACTTC
CDR3aa: CASSQDWGNEQYF
d_gene: .
abundance: .
v_gene: TRBV4-3
j_gene: TRBJ2-7

CDR3nt: TGCGCCAGCAGTCCATCAGGGGGCGCGAACACCGGGGAGCTGTTTTTT
CDR3aa: CASSPSGGANTGELFF
d_gene: TRBD1
abundance: .
v_gene: TRBV23-1
j_gene: TRBJ2-2

CDR3nt: TGTGCCAGCAGCCAAGATTTACGGGGGTTGGACTATGGCTACACCTTC
CDR3aa: CASSQDLRGLDYGYTF
d_gene: .
abundance: .
v_gene: TRBV3-1/TRBV3-2
j_gene: TRBJ1-2

CDR3nt: TGCGCCAGCATGGGGGGAAGGGGCAATCAGCCCCAGCATTTT
CDR3aa: CASMGGRGNQPQHF
d_gene: .
abundance: .
v_gene: TRBV10-2
j_gene: TRBJ1-5

CDR3nt: TGCGCCAGCAGTGAGTCACCGGGACGGGAGGGTAGGACAGATACGCAGTATTTT
CDR3aa: CASSESPGREGRTDTQYF
d_gene: TRBD2
abundance: .
v_gene: TRBV10-1
j_gene: TRBJ2-3

CDR3nt: TGTGCCAGCAGGACCGGGACTAGCGGGTACAACGAGCAGTACTTC
CDR3aa: CASRTGTSGYNEQYF
d_gene: TRBD2
abundance: .
v_gene: TRBV27
j_gene: TRBJ2-7